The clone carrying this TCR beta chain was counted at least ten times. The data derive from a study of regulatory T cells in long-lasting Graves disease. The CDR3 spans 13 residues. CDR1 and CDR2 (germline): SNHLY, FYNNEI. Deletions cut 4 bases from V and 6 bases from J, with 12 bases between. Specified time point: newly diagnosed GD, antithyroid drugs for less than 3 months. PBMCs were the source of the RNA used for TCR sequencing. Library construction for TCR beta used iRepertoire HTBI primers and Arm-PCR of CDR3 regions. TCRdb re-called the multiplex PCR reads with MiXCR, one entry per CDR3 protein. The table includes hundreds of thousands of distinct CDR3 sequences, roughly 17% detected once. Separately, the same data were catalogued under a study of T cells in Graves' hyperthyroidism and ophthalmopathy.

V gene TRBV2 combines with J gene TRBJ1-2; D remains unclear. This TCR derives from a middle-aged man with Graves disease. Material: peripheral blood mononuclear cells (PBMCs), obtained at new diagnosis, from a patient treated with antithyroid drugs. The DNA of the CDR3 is TGTGCCAGCAGTGCCCAACAGAGTCATGGCTACACCTTC. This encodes CASSAQQSHGYTF.